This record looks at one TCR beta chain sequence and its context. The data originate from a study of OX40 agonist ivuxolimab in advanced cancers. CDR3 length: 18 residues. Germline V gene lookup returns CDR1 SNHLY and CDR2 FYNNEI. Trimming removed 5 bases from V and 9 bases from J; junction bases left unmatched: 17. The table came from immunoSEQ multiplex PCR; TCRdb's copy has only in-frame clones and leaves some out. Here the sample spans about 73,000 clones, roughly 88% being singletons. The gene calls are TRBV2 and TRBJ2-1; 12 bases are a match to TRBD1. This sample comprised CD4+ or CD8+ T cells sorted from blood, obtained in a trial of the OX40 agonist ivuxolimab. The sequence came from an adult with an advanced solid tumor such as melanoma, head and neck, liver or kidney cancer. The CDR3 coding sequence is TGTGCCAGCAGTACCGGGACAGGGGGCTATTTGGTGTCACTTGAGCAGTTCTTC. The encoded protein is CASSTGTGGYLVSLEQFF.